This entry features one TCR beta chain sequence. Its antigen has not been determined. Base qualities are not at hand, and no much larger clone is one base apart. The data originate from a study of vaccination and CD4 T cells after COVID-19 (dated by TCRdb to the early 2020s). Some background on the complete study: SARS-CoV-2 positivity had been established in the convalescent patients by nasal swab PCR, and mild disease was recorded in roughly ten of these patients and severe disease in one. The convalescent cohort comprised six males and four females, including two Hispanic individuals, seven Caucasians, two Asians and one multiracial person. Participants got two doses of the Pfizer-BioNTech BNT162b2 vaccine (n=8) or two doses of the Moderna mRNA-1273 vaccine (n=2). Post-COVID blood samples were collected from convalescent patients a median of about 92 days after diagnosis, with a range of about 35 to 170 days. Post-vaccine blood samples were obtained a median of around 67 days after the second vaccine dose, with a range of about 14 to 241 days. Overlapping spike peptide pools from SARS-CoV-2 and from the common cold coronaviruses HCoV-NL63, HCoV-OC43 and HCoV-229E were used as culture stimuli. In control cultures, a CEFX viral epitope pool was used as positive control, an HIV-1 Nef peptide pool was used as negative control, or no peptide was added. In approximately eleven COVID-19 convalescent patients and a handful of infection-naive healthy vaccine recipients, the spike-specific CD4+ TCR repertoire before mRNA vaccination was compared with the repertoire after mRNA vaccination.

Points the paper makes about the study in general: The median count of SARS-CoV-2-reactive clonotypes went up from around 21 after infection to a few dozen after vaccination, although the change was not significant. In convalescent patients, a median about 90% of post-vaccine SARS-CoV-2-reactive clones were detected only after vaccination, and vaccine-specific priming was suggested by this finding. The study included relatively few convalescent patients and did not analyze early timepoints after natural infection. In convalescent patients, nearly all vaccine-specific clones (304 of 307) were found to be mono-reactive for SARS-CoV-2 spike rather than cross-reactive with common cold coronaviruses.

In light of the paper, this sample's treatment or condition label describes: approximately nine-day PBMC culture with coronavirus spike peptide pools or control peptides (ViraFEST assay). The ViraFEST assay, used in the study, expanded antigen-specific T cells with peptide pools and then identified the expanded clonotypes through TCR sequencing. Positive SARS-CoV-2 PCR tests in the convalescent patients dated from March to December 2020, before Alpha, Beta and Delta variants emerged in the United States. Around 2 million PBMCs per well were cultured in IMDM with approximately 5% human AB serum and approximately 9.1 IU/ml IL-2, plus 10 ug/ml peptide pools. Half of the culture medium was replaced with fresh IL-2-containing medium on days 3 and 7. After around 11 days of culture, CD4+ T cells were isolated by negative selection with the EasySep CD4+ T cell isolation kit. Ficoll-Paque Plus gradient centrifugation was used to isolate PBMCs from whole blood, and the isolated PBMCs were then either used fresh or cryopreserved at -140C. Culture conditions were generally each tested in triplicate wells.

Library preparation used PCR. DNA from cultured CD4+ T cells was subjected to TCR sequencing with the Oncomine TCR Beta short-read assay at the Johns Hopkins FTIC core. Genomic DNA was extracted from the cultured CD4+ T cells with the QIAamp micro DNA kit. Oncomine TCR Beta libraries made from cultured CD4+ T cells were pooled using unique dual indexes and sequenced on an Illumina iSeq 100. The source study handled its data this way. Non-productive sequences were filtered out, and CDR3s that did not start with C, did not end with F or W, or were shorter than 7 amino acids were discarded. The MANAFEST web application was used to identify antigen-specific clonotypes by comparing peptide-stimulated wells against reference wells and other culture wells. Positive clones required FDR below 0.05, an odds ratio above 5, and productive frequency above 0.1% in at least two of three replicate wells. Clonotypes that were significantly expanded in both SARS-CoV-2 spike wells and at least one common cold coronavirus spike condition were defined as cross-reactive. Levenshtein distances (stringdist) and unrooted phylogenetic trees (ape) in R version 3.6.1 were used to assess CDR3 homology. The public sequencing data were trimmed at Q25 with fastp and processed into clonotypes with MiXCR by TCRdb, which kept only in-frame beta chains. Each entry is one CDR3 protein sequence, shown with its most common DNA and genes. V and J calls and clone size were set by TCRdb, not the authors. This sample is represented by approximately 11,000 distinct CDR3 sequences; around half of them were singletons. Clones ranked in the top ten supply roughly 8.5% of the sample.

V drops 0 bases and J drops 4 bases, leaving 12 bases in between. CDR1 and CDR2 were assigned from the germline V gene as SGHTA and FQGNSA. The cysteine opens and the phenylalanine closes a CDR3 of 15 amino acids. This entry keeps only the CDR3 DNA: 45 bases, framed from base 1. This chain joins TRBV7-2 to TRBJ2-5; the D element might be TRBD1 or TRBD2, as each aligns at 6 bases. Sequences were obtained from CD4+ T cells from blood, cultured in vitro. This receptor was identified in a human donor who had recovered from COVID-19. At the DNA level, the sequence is TGTGCCAGCAGCTTAGCGGGGGGCGGCGGAGAGACCCAGTACTTC. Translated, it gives CASSLAGGGGETQYF. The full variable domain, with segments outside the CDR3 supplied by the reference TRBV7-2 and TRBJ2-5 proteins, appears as GAGVSQSPSNKVTEKGKDVELRCDPISGHTALYWYRQSLGQGLEFLIYFQGNSAPDKSGLPSDRFSAERTGGSVSTLTIQRTQQEDSAVYLCASSLAGGGGETQYFGPGTRLLVL.